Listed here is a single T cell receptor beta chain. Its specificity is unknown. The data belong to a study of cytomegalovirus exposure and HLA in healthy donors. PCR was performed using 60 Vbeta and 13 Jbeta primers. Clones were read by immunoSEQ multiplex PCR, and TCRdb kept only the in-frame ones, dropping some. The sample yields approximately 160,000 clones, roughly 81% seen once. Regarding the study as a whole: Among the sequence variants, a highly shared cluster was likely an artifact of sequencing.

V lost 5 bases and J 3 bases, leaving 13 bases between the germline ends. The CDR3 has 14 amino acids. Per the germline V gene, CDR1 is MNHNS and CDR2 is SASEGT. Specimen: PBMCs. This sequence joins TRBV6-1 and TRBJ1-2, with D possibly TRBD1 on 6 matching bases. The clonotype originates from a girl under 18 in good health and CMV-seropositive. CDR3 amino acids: CASSSEYRDYGYTF. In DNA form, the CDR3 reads TGTGCCAGCAGTTCAGAGTACAGGGACTATGGCTACACCTTC.